Below, 29 T cell receptor beta chains from the same sample are listed, as sequenced in a study of blood T cell repertoires in COVID-19. TCRdb's table, derived via immunoSEQ multiplex PCR, lists solely in-frame clones and lacks some. Of 250,000 or so clones in the sample, around nine tenths are singletons; the top ten hold about 2.7%. The sample taken for sequencing was PBMCs or T cells enriched from blood (not recorded which). The receptors originated from a woman younger than 30 who had recovered from COVID-19.

This chain connects TRBV5-1 to TRBJ1-4; tentatively, D is TRBD1 (5 bases). Trimming left V 2 bases short and J 1 base short, with 15 bases between. The CDR3 totals 17 residues. The germline V gene has CDR1 SGHRS and CDR2 YFSETQ. DNA of the CDR3: TGCGCCAGCAGCTTTACGGAAACCAGGGTAACTAATGAAAAACTGTTTTTT. Protein: CASSFTETRVTNEKLFF. Full variable domain (remainder filled in from reference TRBV5-1 and TRBJ1-4): KAGVTQTPRYLIKTRGQQVTLSCSPISGHRSVSWYQQTPGQGLQFLFEYFSETQRNKGNFPGRFSGRQFSNSRSEMNVSTLELGDSALYLCASSFTETRVTNEKLFFGSGTQLSVL.

This clone was counted between two and nine times. J is TRBJ1-1 and V is TRBV27; no firm D call. In germline, CDR1 is MNHEY, CDR2 SMNVEV (reference sequence). The CDR3 consists of 13 residues. Deletions cut 1 base from V and 11 bases from J, with 14 bases between. In DNA, the CDR3 is TGTGCCAGCAGTTTATTGGCGGGTTCTAAGGCTTTCTTT. It translates to CASSLLAGSKAFF.

V usage is TRBV18 and J usage is TRBJ2-1; 10 positions agree with TRBD1. V dropped 6 bases and J dropped 5; count of bases not matched to a gene: 10. The CDR3 runs 16 residues. Germline CDR1 KGHSH, CDR2 LQKENI. Written as DNA, the CDR3 is TGTGCCAGCTCGCGAAATGGACAGGGGGTGGACAATGAGCAGTTCTTC. Protein product: CASSRNGQGVDNEQFF.

J is TRBJ1-2 and V is TRBV11-2; no definite D call. The CDR3 runs to 15 residues. Germline-derived CDR1 and CDR2 are SGHAT and FQNNGV. V was pared by 5 bases and J by 0 bases, with 13 bases between. The CDR3 region has the DNA TGTGCCAGCAGCCCTCTAAGGAGATCTAACTATGGCTACACCTTC. It specifies CASSPLRRSNYGYTF.

The rearrangement uses TRBV9 and TRBJ2-3; D gene unclear. V was shortened by 4 bases and J by 0 bases, with 12 bases between the two germline ends. CDR1 is SGDLS, CDR2 YYNGEE, per germline. CDR3 size: 15 residues. CDR3 in amino acids: CASSPGVSSTDTQYF. CDR3 coding DNA: TGTGCCAGCAGCCCAGGCGTATCTAGCACAGATACGCAGTATTTT.

This sequence joins TRBV28 and TRBJ1-4; the D gene is possibly TRBD1 (5 bases). V was clipped by 7 bases and J by 7 bases, with 19 bases between them. This CDR3 has 15 residues. The germline V gene encodes CDR1 MDHEN and CDR2 SYDVKM. The CDR3 region is CASNSGGSGGEKLFF. The CDR3 DNA sequence: TGTGCCAGCAACTCCGGGGGGTCGGGCGGTGAAAAACTGTTTTTT.

This rearrangement joins TRBV6-6 to TRBJ2-3, with D unclear. CDR1 is MNHNY and CDR2 is SVGAGI in the germline V gene (reference sequence). This CDR3 is 16 amino acids long. The V and J ends lost 2 bases and 0 bases respectively, with 12 bases between them. CDR3 protein: CASSYVSRLSTDTQYF. Here the CDR3 DNA reads TGTGCCAGCAGTTACGTAAGCCGCTTAAGCACAGATACGCAGTATTTT.

The CDR3 DNA sequence: TGTGCCAGCAGCAGGGAGGCCCTAAACTATGGCTACACCTTC. Amino acid sequence: CASSREALNYGYTF. The V gene is TRBV9, the J gene TRBJ1-2; the D is unclear. V lost 4 bases and J lost 2, with 12 bases in between. The germline V gene has CDR1 SGDLS and CDR2 YYNGEE. This CDR3 contains 14 residues.

The chain couples TRBV4-3 to TRBJ1-1, with D perhaps TRBD1 (5 bases). The V gene lost 0 bases and the J gene lost 6 bases, with 17 bases spanning the gap. Germline V gene sequence: CDR1 LGHNA, CDR2 YSLEER. This CDR3 is 16 amino acids long. CDR3 coding DNA: TGCGCCAGCAGCCAAGACCCGGGGGGTAGCACTTCTGAAGCTTTCTTT. Residues: CASSQDPGGSTSEAFF.

The rearrangement uses TRBV24-1 and TRBJ1-2; D remains unclear. Trimming removed 7 bases from V and 4 bases from J, with 18 bases in between. Germline V gene lookup returns CDR1 KGHDR and CDR2 SFDVKD. This CDR3 is 15 amino acids long. The CDR3 nucleotides are TGTGCCACCAGACCCTCGGCCGGGGAAAGCTATGGCTACACCTTC. This codes for CATRPSAGESYGYTF.

In nucleotides, the CDR3 is TGCAGCGTTGAAGATCCACAGGGGACCCCCAATGAGCAGTTCTTC. Translation gives CSVEDPQGTPNEQFF. The genes are TRBV29-1 and TRBJ2-1; 7 bases map to TRBD1. The CDR3 contains 15 residues. With V trimmed by 0 bases and J by 6 bases, 8 bases remained unmatched. Germline values: CDR1 SQVTM, CDR2 ANQGSEA.

The chain has TRBV15 and TRBJ2-7; TRBD2 matches 10 bases. The V and J ends lost 0 bases and 7 bases, in that order; junction bases with no gene match: 9. Germline-derived CDR1 and CDR2 are LNHNV and YYDKDF (reference sequence). This CDR3 contains 16 residues. CDR3 DNA sequence: TGTGCCACCAGCAGAGATGGGGCTAGCGGGAGAATTGAGCAGTACTTC. Its protein product is CATSRDGASGRIEQYF.

The V gene is TRBV7-9, the J gene TRBJ2-1; 10 nucleotides line up with TRBD2. This CDR3 region has 17 residues. Trimming at V came to 1 base and at J to 9 bases, leaving 12 bases not matched to a gene. Germline V CDR1 and CDR2: SEHNR, FQNEAQ (reference sequence). CDR3 bases: TGTGCCAGCAGCTTAGGGTTTAGCGGGAGGCCATCGGGTGAGCAGTTCTTC. It yields the protein CASSLGFSGRPSGEQFF. The full variable domain, rest sourced from reference TRBV7-9 and TRBJ2-1, is DTGVSQNPRHKITKRGQNVTFRCDPISEHNRLYWYRQTLGQGPEFLTYFQNEAQLEKSRLLSDRFSAERPKGSFSTLEIQRTEQGDSAMYLCASSLGFSGRPSGEQFFGPGTRLTVL.

The chain uses TRBV3-1 (or the pseudogene TRBV3-2) and TRBJ1-5; D uncertain. Trimming left V 3 bases short and J 4 bases short, with 7 bases between. The CDR3 has 13 amino acids. In germline, CDR1 is LGHDT, CDR2 YNNKEL (reference sequence). CDR3 DNA: TGTGCCAGCAGCCACAGGTCTAATCAGCCCCAGCATTTT. It is translated as CASSHRSNQPQHF.

The chain combines TRBV7-3 with TRBJ1-1; D is ambiguous. Germline loops: CDR1 SGHTA, CDR2 FQGTGA. The CDR3 runs 17 residues. The germline V and J ends were trimmed by 0 bases and 1 base, with 15 bases remaining between them. The CDR3 region is CASSLTPRPATNTEAFF. CDR3 sequence (DNA): TGTGCCAGCAGCTTAACGCCGCGGCCGGCGACGAACACTGAAGCTTTCTTT.

The chain has TRBV5-1 and TRBJ1-6, with 8 positions matching TRBD1. This CDR3 is 15 amino acids long. The J segment lost 11 bases and the V segment lost 0 bases, leaving 7 bases of the junction unmatched. The V gene's germline CDR1 is SGHRS and CDR2 YFSETQ. CDR3 amino acids: CASSLGQGAWTPLHF. The CDR3 DNA sequence: TGCGCCAGCAGCTTGGGGCAGGGGGCTTGGACACCCCTCCACTTT.

The CDR3 DNA follows: TGTGCCAGCAGTGCAGGAAATAGCAATCAGCCCCAGCATTTT. Translated, it gives CASSAGNSNQPQHF. V is TRBV2 and J is TRBJ1-5; no firm D call. The CDR3 is made up of 14 amino acids. The germline V and J ends were trimmed by 4 bases and 0 bases, with 7 bases remaining between them. Germline V gene lookup returns CDR1 SNHLY and CDR2 FYNNEI. Filled out from reference TRBV2 and TRBJ1-5, the complete variable domain reads EPEVTQTPSHQVTQMGQEVILRCVPISNHLYFYWYRQILGQKVEFLVSFYNNEISEKSEIFDDQFSVERPDGSNFTLKIRSTKLEDSAMYFCASSAGNSNQPQHFGDGTRLSIL.

This sequence joins TRBV28 and TRBJ1-5; no reliable D call. Germline V gene data show CDR1 as MDHEN and CDR2 as SYDVKM. There are 16 residues in the CDR3. Deletions cut 4 bases from V and 5 bases from J, with 18 bases between. In nucleotides, the CDR3 is TGTGCCAGCAGTTCCTCCCCCGGACGGGGATATCAGCCCCAGCATTTT. Its protein is CASSSSPGRGYQPQHF.

This clone came up a few times. The rearrangement uses TRBV7-9 and TRBJ1-2; D unresolved. Germline V gene sequence: CDR1 SEHNR, CDR2 FQNEAQ (reference sequence). The CDR3 loop spans 14 amino acids. Trimming stripped 1 base from V and 3 bases from J, with 9 bases between. CDR3 sequence (DNA): TGTGCCAGCAGCTTAGAGGCAGGCTACTATGGCTACACCTTC. It is translated as CASSLEAGYYGYTF.

V and J are TRBV7-8 and TRBJ1-5, with TRBD1 as a possible D gene (5 bases). The CDR3 consists of 17 residues. The germline CDR1 and CDR2 sequences are SGHVS and FQNEAQ. Trimming shortened V by 2 bases and J by 0 bases, and 14 bases separated the two germline ends. The CDR3 DNA reads TGTGCCAGCAGCTTACCAGGGACTTCCATTAGCAATCAGCCCCAGCATTTT. It yields the protein CASSLPGTSISNQPQHF.

The genes are TRBV19 and TRBJ2-5; 7 nucleotides agree with TRBD1. The J segment lost 2 bases and the V segment lost 3 bases, leaving 6 bases of the junction unmatched. The CDR3 contains 15 residues. Looked up from germline, CDR1 is LNHDA and CDR2 is SQIVND (reference sequence). The CDR3 is CASSIRTGIQETQYF. The CDR3 bases are TGTGCCAGTAGTATCCGGACAGGTATTCAAGAGACCCAGTACTTC.

The genes are TRBV27 and TRBJ2-2, with 8 bases aligning to TRBD1. V lost 0 bases to trimming and J lost 6 bases; unmatched junction nucleotides: 15. CDR1 and CDR2 from the germline V gene are MNHEY and SMNVEV (reference sequence). The CDR3 runs 19 residues. The CDR3 sequence: CASSLSRQGLLRVAGELFF. The CDR3 DNA reads as TGTGCCAGCAGTTTATCCCGACAGGGGCTGTTAAGAGTGGCCGGGGAGCTGTTTTTT.

This sequence joins TRBV28 and TRBJ1-4, with 8 bases matching TRBD1. Germline values: CDR1 MDHEN, CDR2 SYDVKM. This CDR3 contains 15 residues. Germline trimming cut 3 bases from V and 7 bases from J; bases unmatched to any gene: 7. The CDR3 protein is CASSFLTGGVEKLFF. The CDR3 DNA follows: TGTGCCAGCAGTTTTCTTACAGGGGGGGTTGAAAAACTGTTTTTT.

The chain has TRBV7-9 and TRBJ2-1; D is perhaps TRBD1 (8 bases). Germline V gives CDR1 SEHNR, CDR2 FQNEAQ (reference sequence). CDR3 length: 15 residues. V shed 7 bases and J shed 5 bases, with 18 bases lying between them. Here the CDR3 DNA reads TGTGCCAGCATCCTACAGGGGGGGACGAACAATGAGCAGTTCTTC. Its translation is CASILQGGTNNEQFF. Full variable domain (remainder filled in from reference TRBV7-9 and TRBJ2-1): DTGVSQNPRHKITKRGQNVTFRCDPISEHNRLYWYRQTLGQGPEFLTYFQNEAQLEKSRLLSDRFSAERPKGSFSTLEIQRTEQGDSAMYLCASILQGGTNNEQFFGPGTRLTVL.

The V call is TRBV28, the J call TRBJ1-5, with a tentative D call TRBD1 (5 bases). Germline-derived CDR1 and CDR2 are MDHEN and SYDVKM. CDR3 size: 14 residues. Trimming removed 7 bases at V and 2 bases at J, with 12 bases between. The CDR3 spells CASNEQVGNQPQHF. Written as DNA, the CDR3 is TGTGCCAGCAATGAACAGGTGGGCAATCAGCCCCAGCATTTT.

CDR3 DNA: TGTGCCAGCAGTACGGGACTAGCGGGAGGGACCAATGAGCAGTTCTTC. Its protein is CASSTGLAGGTNEQFF. The chain links TRBV28 to TRBJ2-1; 16 bases are shared with TRBD2. The CDR3 loop spans 16 amino acids. CDR1 and CDR2 (germline): MDHEN, SYDVKM. V gave up 5 bases and J gave up 6 bases; unmatched junction bases: 4.

This clone was counted between two and nine times. This chain links TRBV4-3 with TRBJ1-3, with a weak D call TRBD1 (5 bases). The CDR3 sequence is 15 residues long. V was cut by 0 bases and J by 8 bases, with 14 bases left in between. Germline V gives CDR1 LGHNA, CDR2 YSLEER. The CDR3 is CASSQEKIGGDTIYF. The CDR3, as DNA: TGCGCCAGCAGCCAAGAGAAGATTGGGGGGGACACCATATATTTT.

V gene TRBV5-6 combines with J gene TRBJ1-1; maybe TRBD1 (6 bases). Germline-derived CDR1 and CDR2 are SGHDT and YYEEEE. The V and J ends lost 1 base and 2 bases respectively, with 18 bases between them. This CDR3 has 17 amino acids. The CDR3 DNA reads TGTGCCAGCAGCTTGAGGTTTCTTTCAGGGGTCAACACTGAAGCTTTCTTT. Its protein is CASSLRFLSGVNTEAFF.

The chain has TRBV28 and TRBJ2-2; TRBD2 might be the D (5 bases). Germline CDR1 MDHEN, CDR2 SYDVKM. The CDR3 contains 15 residues. V lost 6 bases, J lost 5 bases, and 16 bases lay in between. Written as DNA, the CDR3 is TGTGCCAGCAGCGATAACAAGGGAGCGACCGGGGAGCTGTTTTTT. Translation: CASSDNKGATGELFF.